Following are 28 T cell receptor beta chains from one sample sequenced in a study of somatic mutations in cytotoxic T cells in rheumatoid arthritis. Profiled with immunoSEQ multiplex PCR; TCRdb holds only in-frame clones, not every one. There are over a thousand clones in the sample; about 87% occur only once, and around 40% lies in the top ten. Sequencing was performed on CD8+ T cells sorted from blood. The receptors were gathered from a woman in her seventies with rheumatoid arthritis.

V usage is TRBV6-5 and J usage is TRBJ1-6; 7 bases are a match to TRBD1. The trim removed 6 bases at V and 7 bases at J, leaving 6 bases unmatched. This CDR3 is built from 14 residues. Germline assignment: CDR1 MNHEY and CDR2 SVGAGI. The CDR3 region has the DNA TGTGCCAGCAGACAGACAGGGCGAAATTCACCCCTCCACTTT. As protein: CASRQTGRNSPLHF.

CDR3 bases: TGCGCCAGCAGCCAAACCCCCGGGGGGGGCACAGATACGCAGTATTTT. Its protein product is CASSQTPGGGTDTQYF. The chain carries TRBV4-1 and TRBJ2-3; TRBD2 aligns across 8 bases. Germline V gene data show CDR1 as MGHRA and CDR2 as YSYEKL. V lost 2 bases to trimming and J lost 1 base; unmatched junction nucleotides: 5. The CDR3 is 16 residues long.

The chain links TRBV7-2 to TRBJ2-1; 7 nucleotides agree with TRBD2. CDR1 is SGHTA, CDR2 FQGNSA, per germline. The CDR3 spans 17 residues. Trimming took 5 bases from V and 5 from J; bases not matched to a gene: 15. In nucleotides, the CDR3 is TGTGCCAGCAGCGCCGCCGGGGGGACCGGATCGAACAATGAGCAGTTCTTC. Amino acids: CASSAAGGTGSNNEQFF.

This clone was counted a few times. V and J are TRBV5-8 and TRBJ1-6; TRBD1 matches at 9 bases. J gave up 0 bases and V 2 bases, and 3 bases lay outside the gene matches. In germline, CDR1 is SGHTS, CDR2 YDEGEE. CDR3 size: 17 residues. The CDR3 loop is CASSLGQGSSYNSPLHF. CDR3 DNA sequence: TGTGCCAGCAGCTTAGGACAGGGGAGCTCCTATAATTCACCCCTCCACTTT.

The chain is built from TRBV19 and TRBJ1-1; 7 bases fit TRBD1. Germline V gene data show CDR1 as LNHDA and CDR2 as SQIVND (reference sequence). This CDR3 is built from 15 residues. V gave up 3 bases and J gave up 5 bases; unmatched junction bases: 9. CDR3 residues: CASSMDGGGWTEAFF. CDR3 coding DNA: TGTGCCAGTAGTATGGACGGAGGGGGCTGGACTGAAGCTTTCTTT.

V gene TRBV9 combines with J gene TRBJ2-1, with TRBD1 matching 7 bases. The CDR3 loop spans 16 amino acids. The trim removed 0 bases at V and 1 base at J, leaving 4 bases unmatched. Germline-derived CDR1 and CDR2 are SGDLS and YYNGEE. CDR3 sequence (DNA): TGTGCCAGCAGCGTAGGAGAGGGGGCGTCCTACAATGAGCAGTTCTTC. It yields the protein CASSVGEGASYNEQFF.

The V gene is TRBV27, the J gene TRBJ2-1; TRBD1 might be the D (5 bases). Trimming shortened V by 2 bases and J by 2 bases, and 10 bases separated the two germline ends. Germline loops: CDR1 MNHEY, CDR2 SMNVEV (reference sequence). CDR3 length equals 15 residues. CDR3 sequence (DNA): TGTGCCAGCAGTTTAGGGCAGGGAACCTACAATGAGCAGTTCTTC. Amino acids: CASSLGQGTYNEQFF.

The chain uses TRBV4-1 and TRBJ2-5; 8 bases are a match to TRBD1. The CDR3 runs 15 residues. Germline V gene data show CDR1 as MGHRA and CDR2 as YSYEKL. V shed 5 bases and J 5 bases; nucleotides not matched to a gene: 10. CDR3 coding DNA: TGCGCCAGCAGCGAGACAGGGGCGCCCTCGGAGACCCAGTACTTC. Protein: CASSETGAPSETQYF.

J is TRBJ2-3 and V is TRBV7-2; TRBD2 matches 8 bases. Losses at the gene ends were 0 bases for V and 8 bases for J; bases not matched to a gene: 7. The CDR3 is made up of 15 amino acids. Germline V gene data show CDR1 as SGHTA and CDR2 as FQGNSA. In nucleotides, the CDR3 is TGTGCCAGCAGCTTAGCTAGCGGGAAGGCGCCTACGCAGTATTTT. It yields the protein CASSLASGKAPTQYF. The variable domain in full, with the rest retrieved from reference TRBV7-2 and TRBJ2-3, is GAGVSQSPSNKVTEKGKDVELRCDPISGHTALYWYRQSLGQGLEFLIYFQGNSAPDKSGLPSDRFSAERTGGSVSTLTIQRTQQEDSAVYLCASSLASGKAPTQYFGPGTRLTVL.

The chain carries TRBV5-4 and TRBJ2-5; 9 positions agree with TRBD2. This CDR3 contains 17 residues. The germline V gene encodes CDR1 SGHNT and CDR2 YYREEE (reference sequence). V lost 0 bases and J lost 2; bases outside the gene matches: 8. The CDR3 DNA sequence: TGTGCCAGCAGCTTGGCCTGTATAGCGGGGGAACAAGAGACCCAGTACTTC. It codes for CASSLACIAGEQETQYF.

The V gene is TRBV19, the J gene TRBJ2-3, with TRBD1 matching 8 bases. Germline V gene data show CDR1 as LNHDA and CDR2 as SQIVND (reference sequence). V shed 3 bases and J 4 bases; nucleotides not matched to a gene: 6. This CDR3 has 15 amino acids. The CDR3 DNA sequence: TGTGCCAGTAGTATTGGACAGGGTGTCCCAGATACGCAGTATTTT. It specifies CASSIGQGVPDTQYF. Full variable domain (outside the CDR3, taken from reference TRBV19 and TRBJ2-3): DGGITQSPKYLFRKEGQNVTLSCEQNLNHDAMYWYRQDPGQGLRLIYYSQIVNDFQKGDIAEGYSVSREKKESFPLTVTSAQKNPTAFYLCASSIGQGVPDTQYFGPGTRLTVL.

This sequence joins TRBV27 and TRBJ2-1; 7 bases match TRBD1. CDR3 length: 17 residues. The J segment lost 0 bases and the V segment lost 5 bases, leaving 10 bases of the junction unmatched. Germline CDR1 reads MNHEY; CDR2 reads SMNVEV (reference sequence). CDR3 amino acids: CASSPITGESSYNEQFF. CDR3 DNA sequence: TGTGCCAGCAGTCCCATCACAGGGGAAAGCTCCTACAATGAGCAGTTCTTC.

This chain connects TRBV6-5 to TRBJ1-1; D is uncertain. With 7 bases removed from V and 1 base from J, the gap between germline ends came to 13 bases. Looked up from germline, CDR1 is MNHEY and CDR2 is SVGAGI. The CDR3 runs to 14 residues. The CDR3 spells CASNLGGENTEAFF. As DNA, the CDR3 is TGTGCCAGCAACCTAGGCGGGGAGAACACTGAAGCTTTCTTT.

This chain's CDR3 is CASSENLGTGPNQPQHF. CDR3 nucleotide sequence: TGTGCCAGCAGTGAAAACTTGGGGACAGGTCCCAATCAGCCCCAGCATTTT. The chain carries TRBV2 and TRBJ1-5; 8 nucleotides agree with TRBD1. The trim removed 2 bases at V and 3 bases at J, leaving 9 bases unmatched. The CDR3 is 17 residues long. Per the germline V gene, CDR1 is SNHLY and CDR2 is FYNNEI.

This clone occurred a few times. V usage is TRBV19 and J usage is TRBJ2-1, with a weak D call TRBD2 (8 bases). With 6 bases removed from V and 7 bases from J, the gap between germline ends came to 13 bases. CDR1 is LNHDA and CDR2 is SQIVND in the germline V gene (reference sequence). CDR3 length: 13 residues. The DNA of the CDR3 is TGTGCCAGTAGGGTAGCGGGACAGAATGAGCAGTTCTTC. As protein: CASRVAGQNEQFF.

The chain joins TRBV5-6 to TRBJ2-5, with D possibly matching TRBD2 (6 bases). Trimming stripped 4 bases from V and 4 bases from J, with 20 bases between. CDR1 is SGHDT and CDR2 is YYEEEE in the germline V gene. The CDR3 covers 16 residues. The CDR3 sequence: CASSTGVSVMGETQYF. CDR3 sequence (DNA): TGTGCCAGCAGCACGGGGGTAAGCGTCATGGGAGAGACCCAGTACTTC.

The chain joins TRBV6-1 to TRBJ2-3; D remains unclear. Trimming shortened V by 1 base and J by 4 bases, and 9 bases separated the two germline ends. This CDR3 region has 14 residues. Germline CDR1 MNHNS, CDR2 SASEGT. In DNA, the CDR3 is TGTGCCAGCAGTGAAGGACTCGGCGCAGATACGCAGTATTTT. This encodes CASSEGLGADTQYF.

This chain connects TRBV4-3 to TRBJ2-1; maybe TRBD2 (6 bases). Germline CDR1 is LGHNA and CDR2 is YSLEER. Trimming stripped 1 base from V and 2 bases from J, with 15 bases between. This CDR3 region has 17 residues. Here the CDR3 reads CASSQGRDSNPYNEQFF. The CDR3 bases are TGCGCCAGCAGCCAAGGAAGGGACTCGAATCCCTACAATGAGCAGTTCTTC.

The chain couples TRBV9 to TRBJ2-1, with 7 bases identical to TRBD2. With V trimmed by 2 bases and J by 7 bases, 9 bases remained unmatched. CDR3 length: 15 residues. CDR1 is SGDLS and CDR2 is YYNGEE in the germline V gene. The CDR3 is CASSVRGGGPNEQFF. The CDR3 coding sequence is TGTGCCAGCAGCGTGCGCGGGGGAGGGCCGAATGAGCAGTTCTTC.

The chain has TRBV28 and TRBJ1-2; D perhaps matches TRBD1 (5 bases). Looked up from germline, CDR1 is MDHEN and CDR2 is SYDVKM. This CDR3 has 13 amino acids. V lost 3 bases and J lost 5, with 10 bases in between. The CDR3 loop is CASSFQGLYGYTF. The CDR3 bases are TGTGCCAGCAGTTTCCAGGGTTTATATGGCTACACCTTC.

CDR3 loop: CASSSPGGMYNEQFF. CDR3 in DNA: TGTGCCAGCAGCTCTCCAGGGGGGATGTACAATGAGCAGTTCTTC. The chain joins TRBV7-9 to TRBJ2-1; D might be TRBD1 (7 bases). Deletions cut 4 bases from V and 4 bases from J, with 14 bases between. The CDR3 contains 15 residues. Germline lookup yields CDR1 SEHNR and CDR2 FQNEAQ (reference sequence).

V and J are TRBV7-9 and TRBJ1-4; unclear D gene. The V and J ends lost 10 bases and 7 bases respectively, with 10 bases between them. The CDR3 length is 11 residues. Germline V gene data show CDR1 as SEHNR and CDR2 as FQNEAQ (reference sequence). CDR3 sequence (DNA): TGTGCCACCCGGGTCGGTGAAAAACTGTTTTTT. Its translation is CATRVGEKLFF. The variable domain in full, with the rest retrieved from reference TRBV7-9 and TRBJ1-4, is DTGVSQNPRHKITKRGQNVTFRCDPISEHNRLYWYRQTLGQGPEFLTYFQNEAQLEKSRLLSDRFSAERPKGSFSTLEIQRTEQGDSAMYLCATRVGEKLFFGSGTQLSVL.

The chain is built from TRBV10-2 and TRBJ2-6; no clear D gene. Germline CDR1 is WSHSY and CDR2 is SAAADI. The V end was cut by 0 bases, the J end by 4 bases, with 4 bases between. The CDR3 covers 14 residues. The CDR3, as DNA: TGCGCCAGCAGTGAGTCCCTCGGGGCCAACGTCCTGACTTTC. Translated: CASSESLGANVLTF.

This clone came up a few times. V gene TRBV30 combines with J gene TRBJ1-3, with D hard to call. The CDR3 is 11 residues long. Germline CDR1 and CDR2: GTSNPN and SVGIG (reference sequence). Between the trimmed V and J ends, which lost 4 bases and 5 bases, there was a span of 6 bases. The CDR3, as DNA: TGTGCCTGGATTTGGCGAAACACCATATATTTT. Translating gives CAWIWRNTIYF.

The chain uses TRBV7-6 and TRBJ1-1; D uncertain. Germline assignment: CDR1 SGHVS and CDR2 FNYEAQ. V shed 5 bases and J shed 8 bases, with 21 bases lying between them. CDR3 length: 15 residues. The CDR3 region has the DNA TGTGCCAGCAGCCACAACCCGGGGAGGTCGTTGGAAGCTTTCTTT. This translates into CASSHNPGRSLEAFF.

The chain recombines TRBV14 with TRBJ2-3; perhaps TRBD2 as D (6 bases). The germline CDR1 and CDR2 sequences are SGHDN and FVKESK. V was clipped by 1 base and J by 3 bases, with 11 bases between them. CDR3 length equals 15 residues. The CDR3 region has the DNA TGTGCCAGCAGCCAAGTTGGGGGGTTGACAGATACGCAGTATTTT. Translation: CASSQVGGLTDTQYF. Full variable domain (missing parts from reference TRBV14 and TRBJ2-3): EAGVTQFPSHSVIEKGQTVTLRCDPISGHDNLYWYRRVMGKEIKFLLHFVKESKQDESGMPNNRFLAERTGGTYSTLKVQPAELEDSGVYFCASSQVGGLTDTQYFGPGTRLTVL.

This chain uses TRBV7-6 with TRBJ1-2; 9 nucleotides line up with TRBD1. The length of the CDR3 is 16 residues. CDR1 and CDR2 from the germline V gene are SGHVS and FNYEAQ. V was clipped by 7 bases and J by 1 base; unmatched bases: 10. In DNA form, the CDR3 reads TGTGCCAGCACTTTTGCTCGGACAGGGGATAACTATGGCTACACCTTC. This encodes CASTFARTGDNYGYTF.

As DNA, the CDR3 is TGTGCCACCAGCAGAGTCCTAGCGGGTTGGGGCGGGGAGCTGTTTTTT. This sequence encodes CATSRVLAGWGGELFF. The chain carries TRBV15 and TRBJ2-2, with 8 bases fitting TRBD2. This CDR3 comprises 16 residues. Germline V CDR1 and CDR2: LNHNV, YYDKDF (reference sequence). Trimming removed 1 base from V and 7 bases from J; junction bases left unmatched: 8.